Listed below are T cell receptor beta chains from one sample, sequenced in a study of patients and donors after allogeneic stem cell transplantation. TCRdb re-called the RT-PCR reads through MiXCR, storing one row per CDR3 protein. The top ten hold roughly 11% of the sample, which has roughly 200,000 distinct CDR3 sequences, 38% seen once. The sample taken for sequencing was blood, either unsorted or a sorted T cell fraction (not recorded which). The receptors come from a human donor who was either an allogeneic HSCT recipient or a stem cell or donor lymphocyte infusion donor (not recorded which). It is not recorded whose cells these are; they may come from a transplant donor. Both conserved end residues are part of each CDR3. D genes are given only for firm matches. Not all rows give a size; the values are once, few, many and, for expanded clones, a class.

clone_size: -; v_call: TRBV3-1; d_call: -; j_call: TRBJ2-5; cdr3_nt: TGTGCCAGCAGCCAAGATGACGCGGGGTACCAAGAGACCCAGTACTTC; cdr3_aa: CASSQDDAGYQETQYF
clone_size: -; v_call: TRBV30; d_call: -; j_call: TRBJ2-7; cdr3_nt: TGTGCCTGGAGTGGGGGATACGAGCAGTACTTC; cdr3_aa: CAWSGGYEQYF
clone_size: few; v_call: TRBV20-1; d_call: -; j_call: TRBJ2-1; cdr3_nt: TGCAGCACTTTCGCCTCCTCCTACAATGAGCAGTTCTTC; cdr3_aa: CSTFASSYNEQFF
clone_size: many; v_call: TRBV12-3/TRBV12-4; d_call: -; j_call: TRBJ1-5; cdr3_nt: TGTGCCAGCAGTTTAGTGGGTCAGCCCCAGCATTTT; cdr3_aa: CASSLVGQPQHF
clone_size: -; v_call: TRBV10-3; d_call: TRBD1; j_call: TRBJ1-5; cdr3_nt: TGTGCCATCAGCCTGGGACAGCAAAATCAGCCCCAGCATTTT; cdr3_aa: CAISLGQQNQPQHF
clone_size: -; v_call: TRBV4-3; d_call: TRBD2; j_call: TRBJ2-7; cdr3_nt: TGCGCCAGCAGCCAAGAGGTGGGAGGGAGATACGAGCAGTACTTC; cdr3_aa: CASSQEVGGRYEQYF
clone_size: -; v_call: TRBV6-5; d_call: -; j_call: TRBJ2-6; cdr3_nt: TGTGCCAGCAGATCGGGACACTGGGGTGCGGGGGCCAACGTCCTGACTTTC; cdr3_aa: CASRSGHWGAGANVLTF
clone_size: few; v_call: TRBV15; d_call: -; j_call: TRBJ2-7; cdr3_nt: TGTGCCACCAGCAGAGATATTACACTAGGACAGTCCTACGAGCAGTACTTC; cdr3_aa: CATSRDITLGQSYEQYF
clone_size: few; v_call: TRBV3-1; d_call: TRBD1; j_call: TRBJ1-1; cdr3_nt: TGTGCCAGCAGCCAATGGGACAGGGACGGTGAAGCTTTCTTT; cdr3_aa: CASSQWDRDGEAFF
clone_size: -; v_call: TRBV5-1; d_call: -; j_call: TRBJ1-2; cdr3_nt: TGCGCCAGCAGCTTTGGATACGCGGAATATGGCTACACCTTC; cdr3_aa: CASSFGYAEYGYTF
clone_size: -; v_call: TRBV20-1; d_call: -; j_call: TRBJ1-2; cdr3_nt: TGCAGTGCTACCCGACAGTCTAACTATGGCTACACCTTC; cdr3_aa: CSATRQSNYGYTF
clone_size: few; v_call: TRBV6-2/TRBV6-3; d_call: -; j_call: TRBJ2-7; cdr3_nt: TGTGCCAGCACGATAGCCCTTCCGTCCTACGAGCAGTACTTC; cdr3_aa: CASTIALPSYEQYF
clone_size: -; v_call: TRBV6-1; d_call: TRBD1; j_call: TRBJ2-7; cdr3_nt: TGTGCCAGCAGCCCCGACAGGGGGCCCTCCTACGAGCAGTACTTC; cdr3_aa: CASSPDRGPSYEQYF
clone_size: -; v_call: TRBV7-9; d_call: TRBD2; j_call: TRBJ2-6; cdr3_nt: TGTGCCAGCAGGGCGGGACTAGCGGGGGGCCGTGGAGGGGCCAACGTCCTGACTTTC; cdr3_aa: CASRAGLAGGRGGANVLTF
clone_size: few; v_call: TRBV20-1; d_call: -; j_call: TRBJ2-7; cdr3_nt: TGCAGTGTCATGGGCGGGCTCGACGAGCAGTACTTC; cdr3_aa: CSVMGGLDEQYF
clone_size: few; v_call: TRBV18; d_call: TRBD1; j_call: TRBJ1-1; cdr3_nt: TGTGCCAGCTCACCAACAGGGGGGGACACTGAAGCTTTCTTT; cdr3_aa: CASSPTGGDTEAFF
clone_size: -; v_call: TRBV27; d_call: -; j_call: TRBJ1-5; cdr3_nt: TGTGCCAGCAGTTTATCAGGCGTTTCTAGCAATCAGCCCCAGCATTTT; cdr3_aa: CASSLSGVSSNQPQHF
clone_size: once; v_call: TRBV12-3/TRBV12-4; d_call: -; j_call: TRBJ2-4; cdr3_nt: TGTGCCAGCAGTTGGAAAGGCCTAGCCAAAAACATTCAGTACTTC; cdr3_aa: CASSWKGLAKNIQYF
clone_size: -; v_call: TRBV12-3/TRBV12-4; d_call: -; j_call: TRBJ2-1; cdr3_nt: TGTGCCAGCAGCAGGGTTTCCCCGGACAATGAGCAGTTCTTC; cdr3_aa: CASSRVSPDNEQFF
clone_size: -; v_call: TRBV29-1; d_call: -; j_call: TRBJ1-1; cdr3_nt: TGCAGCGTTGAAGTGGGTATGAACACTGAAGCTTTCTTT; cdr3_aa: CSVEVGMNTEAFF
clone_size: -; v_call: TRBV9; d_call: -; j_call: TRBJ1-5; cdr3_nt: TGTGCCAGCAGCGTAGAGGAACATCAGCCCCAGCATTTT; cdr3_aa: CASSVEEHQPQHF
clone_size: few; v_call: TRBV3-1; d_call: TRBD1; j_call: TRBJ1-3; cdr3_nt: TGTGCCAGCAGCCCCTGGAGGACAGGGCCTGGAAACACCATATATTTT; cdr3_aa: CASSPWRTGPGNTIYF
clone_size: few; v_call: TRBV29-1; d_call: -; j_call: TRBJ2-1; cdr3_nt: TGCAGCGTTGAAGTAGATTATTCCTACAATGAGCAGTTCTTC; cdr3_aa: CSVEVDYSYNEQFF
clone_size: -; v_call: TRBV7-6; d_call: -; j_call: TRBJ1-2; cdr3_nt: TGTGCCAGCAGCTCCCATCCCGGTAGAGGGAGTATAGGGGGCTACACCTTC; cdr3_aa: CASSSHPGRGSIGGYTF
clone_size: -; v_call: TRBV20-1; d_call: TRBD2; j_call: TRBJ2-7; cdr3_nt: TGCAGTGCTAGGACTAGCGGGGCCTACGAGCAGTACTTC; cdr3_aa: CSARTSGAYEQYF
clone_size: -; v_call: TRBV24-1; d_call: -; j_call: TRBJ2-7; cdr3_nt: TGTGCCACCAGTGATTCCCAGGGGTCCTACGAGCAGTACTTC; cdr3_aa: CATSDSQGSYEQYF
clone_size: -; v_call: TRBV10-3; d_call: -; j_call: TRBJ2-3; cdr3_nt: TGTGCCATCAGGAGGGCAGGGCCCACAGATACGCAGTATTTT; cdr3_aa: CAIRRAGPTDTQYF
clone_size: few; v_call: TRBV4-1; d_call: -; j_call: TRBJ1-5; cdr3_nt: TGCGCCAGCAGCCAAGACAACGGCAACCTCAGGCAGCCCCAGCATTTT; cdr3_aa: CASSQDNGNLRQPQHF
clone_size: -; v_call: TRBV7-8; d_call: -; j_call: TRBJ1-1; cdr3_nt: TGTGCCAGCAGCTTAGACCCAAGAGGAGTGGCTTTCTTT; cdr3_aa: CASSLDPRGVAFF
clone_size: few; v_call: TRBV20-1; d_call: -; j_call: TRBJ1-4; cdr3_nt: TGCAGTGCTAGAGGGCCAGGGACCTCTAATGAAAAACTGTTTTTT; cdr3_aa: CSARGPGTSNEKLFF
clone_size: few; v_call: TRBV10-3; d_call: -; j_call: TRBJ2-7; cdr3_nt: TGTGCCATCAGTGAGTATGGCCCCTACGAGCAGTACTTC; cdr3_aa: CAISEYGPYEQYF
clone_size: few; v_call: TRBV5-6; d_call: -; j_call: TRBJ2-5; cdr3_nt: TGTGCCAGCAGCTCCGGACCTCAAGAGACCCAGTACTTC; cdr3_aa: CASSSGPQETQYF
clone_size: -; v_call: TRBV27; d_call: TRBD2; j_call: TRBJ2-1; cdr3_nt: TGTGCCAGCAGTTTGGTAGCGGGGGGGCCTAGGCCGTTCTTC; cdr3_aa: CASSLVAGGPRPFF
clone_size: once; v_call: TRBV27; d_call: TRBD1; j_call: TRBJ2-7; cdr3_nt: TGTGCCAGCAGTCCTCTGACAGGGACCTACGAGCAGTACTTC; cdr3_aa: CASSPLTGTYEQYF
clone_size: few; v_call: TRBV30; d_call: -; j_call: TRBJ1-1; cdr3_nt: TGTGCCTGGACCCGAGGGAGGGCCTGGACTGAAGCTTTCTTT; cdr3_aa: CAWTRGRAWTEAFF
clone_size: -; v_call: TRBV29-1; d_call: -; j_call: TRBJ1-1; cdr3_nt: TGCAGCGTCGGGGTTGTTGAAGCTTTCTTT; cdr3_aa: CSVGVVEAFF
clone_size: -; v_call: TRBV20-1; d_call: TRBD1; j_call: TRBJ1-6; cdr3_nt: TGCAGTGCTAGGCCGGGACAGTATAATTCACCCCTCCACTTT; cdr3_aa: CSARPGQYNSPLHF
clone_size: few; v_call: TRBV29-1; d_call: -; j_call: TRBJ1-2; cdr3_nt: TGCAGCGTTGAAGATTTCGGGGTCGGGGGCTACACCTTC; cdr3_aa: CSVEDFGVGGYTF